Sequencing of this TCR beta chain was carried out in a study of shared clonotypes between healthy human individuals (dated by TCRdb to 2020 to 2021). The study in broad terms: A few men and a couple of women, aged 18 to 49 years, made up the cohort. To estimate repertoire size and how much clonotype sharing occurs between individuals, the study deeply sequenced the blood TCR repertoires of several healthy adults. Different laboratories and diverse techniques were used to prepare libraries and sequence TCR repertoires, to increase sequencing depth and limit assay-specific biases. Each donor's leukapheresis produced roughly between roughly 0.85 and 10 billion PBMCs. What the study reported, not specific to this receptor: Pairwise subsampling led to the expectation that sequencing depth would affect the degree of clonotype sharing among donors. The genetic and exposure-history diversity represented was limited by the small number of donors. Sampling was limited to blood, and TCR repertoires in tissue likely differ from TCR repertoires in blood.

CDR1 is given as MDHEN and CDR2 as SYDVKM, both from the germline V gene. The CDR3 holds 15 amino acids from the cysteine to the phenylalanine. Only the CDR3 DNA stays, 45 bases, in frame from base 1. Between the V and J ends, shortened by 3 bases and 2 bases respectively, the junction contains 10 bases. Donors were healthy HIV-negative adults with no recently reported acute infections or vaccinations. Every donor was a Caucasian adult living in Nashville, Tennessee, USA. In the unsorted samples, tens of millions of PBMCs were counted, and genomic DNA was extracted using the QIAamp DNA Blood Mini kit. Blood was obtained by leukapheresis, after which PBMCs were separated by Ficoll-Histopaque density gradient centrifugation and cryopreserved in liquid nitrogen vapor phase. To note about this clone: This receptor's antigen is unknown. No much larger clone is present one base from it, and per-base qualities are unavailable.

Using the deep immunoSEQ assay, multiplex PCR amplified TCR CDR3 regions from genomic DNA. Extracted genomic DNA from each cell subset was distributed evenly across all wells of several immunoSEQ 96-well plates, and each plate was treated as a replicate. For unsorted PBMC, each replicate PCR was loaded with 300 ng genomic DNA, equivalent to about 30,000 T cell genomes. Genomic DNA from unsorted PBMC was sequenced over ten immunoSEQ deep assay plates. Purified libraries were quantified with a Qubit 3.0 fluorometer, sized on a Bioanalyzer 2100, and re-quantified with the KAPA Library Quantification kit. A separate single-read 150-cycle Illumina NextSeq 550 flow cell was used to sequence each immunoSEQ 96-well plate. The published analysis was carried out like this. Because the immunoSEQ output included only junctional sequences and no quality scores, the filtering could not be the same as the filtering used for full-length reads. Sequences were annotated with PyIR, a Python wrapper for IgBLAST v1.9, using IMGT germline references to assign V/J genes and CDR3. Reads with weak V/J assignments (E-value above 1e-6), missing CDR3, stop codons, out-of-frame junctions, or ambiguous translated residues were removed. V3J clonotypes were defined as sequences sharing the same inferred V gene, J gene, and CDR3 amino acid sequence. To compute the percentage overlap between repertoires, the number of shared unique clonotypes was divided by the size of the smaller repertoire. Repertoire richness was assessed with RTK rarefaction, the Chao1 estimator, and Recon v2.1 estimates of unobserved clonotypes. TCRdb carries this immuneACCESS record with in-frame sequences only. Its versions omit some clonotypes, under half of them owing to an unresolved V gene in the studies checked, with the rest unexplained. V, J and clone size are taken as reported in that table, and D and trimming were inferred from the DNA itself. The sample data list about 600,000 clones, and around 81% of these were observed just once. More than 10% of the sample comes from the top ten.

This chain joins TRBV28 to TRBJ1-4; 6 matching bases give a weak D call of TRBD1. Material for sequencing was PBMCs. The TCR originated in a woman aged 40 to 50 in good health. Some clones in this sample may be carry-over from other donors' samples. In nucleotide form, the sequence is TGTGCCAGCAGTTTCGGACAGTTCACTAATGAAAAACTGTTTTTT. Protein translation: CASSFGQFTNEKLFF.